The 32 T cell receptor beta chains listed next were all sequenced from one sample in a study of blood T cell repertoires in COVID-19. Only in-frame clones appear in the TCRdb table, and some are missing; sequencing was by immunoSEQ multiplex PCR. The sample lists 250,000 to 300,000 clones, about 91% occurring once. Material for sequencing was peripheral blood. Receptors originate from a woman aged 30 to 39 who had recovered from COVID-19.

The chain employs TRBV5-1 and TRBJ2-7; TRBD1 might be the D (6 bases). In germline, CDR1 is SGHRS, CDR2 YFSETQ. The CDR3 loop spans 15 amino acids. The V end was cut by 0 bases, the J end by 2 bases, with 12 bases between. CDR3 bases: TGCGCCAGCAGCTTGGCCCCCGGACAGACCTACGAGCAGTACTTC. Residues: CASSLAPGQTYEQYF.

The chain links TRBV5-4 to TRBJ1-2, with unresolved D. Trimming pared 4 bases from V and 5 bases from J, leaving 24 bases between. Germline-derived CDR1 and CDR2 are SGHNT and YYREEE (reference sequence). The CDR3 spans 17 residues. The CDR3 DNA is TGTGCCAGCAGCCGCTACACGAGGGCCCCTTCTGTATATGGCTACACCTTC. Protein sequence: CASSRYTRAPSVYGYTF.

The chain is built from TRBV2 and TRBJ1-4; 7 nucleotides align to TRBD1. The CDR3 consists of 17 residues. The V gene's germline CDR1 is SNHLY and CDR2 FYNNEI. Trimming took 6 bases from V and 0 from J; bases not matched to a gene: 10. The CDR3 protein is CASSEGQPTPTNEKLFF. CDR3 DNA: TGTGCCAGCAGCGAGGGACAGCCCACCCCAACTAATGAAAAACTGTTTTTT.

This chain uses TRBV5-5 with TRBJ2-2, with 11 positions matching TRBD1. CDR1 SGHKS and CDR2 YYEKEE come from the germline V gene (reference sequence). V trimming: 4 bases; J trimming: 5 bases; junction bases outside the gene matches: 7. This CDR3 has 16 residues. The CDR3 loop is CASSRGQGALTGELFF. The CDR3 nucleotides are TGTGCCAGCAGCCGTGGACAGGGGGCGCTGACCGGGGAGCTGTTTTTT.

The rearrangement links TRBV28 to TRBJ1-1; 7 bases fit TRBD1. This CDR3 spans 16 amino acids. CDR1 is MDHEN and CDR2 is SYDVKM in the germline V gene. J lost 0 bases, V lost 5 bases, and 9 bases had no gene match. The CDR3 loop reads CASSRRDRRMNTEAFF. The CDR3 nucleotides read TGTGCCAGCAGTCGGAGGGACAGACGAATGAACACTGAAGCTTTCTTT.

The rearrangement joins TRBV6-5 to TRBJ1-4; D might be TRBD1 (5 bases). V gave up 1 base and J gave up 5 bases, with 11 bases separating them. The CDR3 is made up of 15 amino acids. The germline CDR1 and CDR2 sequences are MNHEY and SVGAGI. The CDR3 DNA reads as TGTGCCAGCAGTTACTTTGGCAGGGTGAATGAAAAACTGTTTTTT. As protein: CASSYFGRVNEKLFF.

In DNA, the CDR3 is TGTGCCAGCTCACAACGCCGGGACAGGGTTTACGGCTACACCTTC. This gives the protein CASSQRRDRVYGYTF. This chain uses TRBV18 with TRBJ1-2; 9 bases line up with TRBD1. V trimming: 4 bases; J trimming: 8 bases; junction bases outside the gene matches: 11. Germline CDR1 and CDR2: KGHSH and LQKENI. The CDR3 contains 15 residues.

The chain is built from TRBV7-8 and TRBJ2-3; D is unclear. V lost 1 base and J lost 7, with 9 bases in between. The CDR3 consists of 13 residues. Germline CDR1 SGHVS, CDR2 FQNEAQ. In DNA form, the CDR3 reads TGTGCCAGCAGCTTAGGCCGCGAACATACGCAGTATTTT. It encodes CASSLGREHTQYF. The full variable domain, in which reference TRBV7-8 and TRBJ2-3 provide the parts outside the CDR3, is GAGVSQSPRYKVAKRGQDVALRCDPISGHVSLFWYQQALGQGPEFLTYFQNEAQLDKSGLPSDRFFAERPEGSVSTLKIQRTQQEDSAVYLCASSLGREHTQYFGPGTRLTVL.

V gene TRBV2 combines with J gene TRBJ2-5; possible D gene TRBD2, 7 bases. Between the trimmed V and J ends, which lost 8 bases and 1 base, there was a span of 20 bases. This CDR3 is built from 16 residues. Germline CDR1 SNHLY, CDR2 FYNNEI. The CDR3 sequence: CASSEGVAGLQETQYF. CDR3 nucleotides: TGTGCCAGCTCCGAGGGGGTAGCGGGCCTCCAAGAGACCCAGTACTTC.

This clone was observed many times. This rearrangement joins TRBV10-3 to TRBJ2-5, with 7 bases that match TRBD1. Unmatched junction bases numbered 15, after V lost 4 bases and J lost 1 base. The CDR3 runs to 18 residues. CDR1 is ENHRY and CDR2 is SYGVKD in the germline V gene. CDR3 amino acids: CAISGARGWDSSQETQYF. Here the CDR3 DNA reads TGTGCCATCAGTGGGGCTAGGGGTTGGGACAGCTCCCAAGAGACCCAGTACTTC.

The V gene is TRBV12-3 or TRBV12-4, the J gene TRBJ2-2; a weak D match, TRBD2 (5 bases). The CDR3 totals 13 residues. Trimming removed 6 bases at V and 13 bases at J, with 18 bases between. CDR3 sequence: CASSRLPDRGLFF. The CDR3 DNA follows: TGTGCCAGCAGCCGACTGCCCGACCGGGGGCTGTTTTTT.

V and J are TRBV29-1 and TRBJ1-2; possibly TRBD1 for D (6 bases). The V and J ends lost 6 bases and 3 bases respectively, with 20 bases between them. CDR1 and CDR2 (germline): SQVTM, ANQGSEA. The CDR3 covers 15 residues. CDR3 DNA: TGCAGCGTCACCCTAGACAGGACTCCCGACTATGGCTACACCTTC. It specifies CSVTLDRTPDYGYTF.

This sequence joins TRBV5-1 and TRBJ1-2, with no clear D. Germline V gives CDR1 SGHRS, CDR2 YFSETQ. There are 14 residues in the CDR3. Trimming removed 4 bases from V and 0 bases from J, with 10 bases in between. The CDR3 here is CASSPISTNYGYTF. The CDR3 DNA follows: TGCGCCAGCAGCCCTATCTCAACTAACTATGGCTACACCTTC. Drawing the rest from reference TRBV5-1 and TRBJ1-2, the complete variable domain is KAGVTQTPRYLIKTRGQQVTLSCSPISGHRSVSWYQQTPGQGLQFLFEYFSETQRNKGNFPGRFSGRQFSNSRSEMNVSTLELGDSALYLCASSPISTNYGYTFGSGTRLTVV.

In DNA, the CDR3 is TGTGCCAGTAAAGAAACGGTTGGCACAGATACGCAGTATTTT. Translated, it gives CASKETVGTDTQYF. The chain recombines TRBV19 with TRBJ2-3, with unresolved D. Trimming removed 7 bases from V and 1 base from J, with 12 bases in between. CDR1 is LNHDA and CDR2 is SQIVND in the germline V gene (reference sequence). The CDR3 is 14 residues long.

The chain uses TRBV5-8 and TRBJ2-3; a possible D gene is TRBD2 (5 bases). The germline V gene has CDR1 SGHTS and CDR2 YDEGEE. The CDR3 is 12 amino acids. With 5 bases removed from V and 6 bases from J, the gap between germline ends came to 10 bases. The CDR3 DNA is TGTGCCAGCAGTCTTACGGGGGATACGCAGTATTTT. Its translation is CASSLTGDTQYF.

This chain uses TRBV20-1 with TRBJ2-5, with 9 bases aligning to TRBD2. Trimming took 7 bases from V and 13 from J; bases not matched to a gene: 10. This CDR3 is 11 amino acids long. CDR1 and CDR2 from the germline V gene are DFQATT and SNEGSKA (reference sequence). The CDR3 DNA reads TGCAGTGTGTTGCGGGGGGGCCTCGGGTACTTC. It yields the protein CSVLRGGLGYF.

CDR3 in DNA: TGCGCCAGCAGCTCTCAGGGAACGAAAGATACGCAGTATTTT. Translating gives CASSSQGTKDTQYF. The chain carries TRBV5-1 and TRBJ2-3, with a tentative D call TRBD1 (5 bases). V lost 3 bases and J 5 bases, leaving 13 bases between the germline ends. Germline CDR1 is SGHRS and CDR2 is YFSETQ. The CDR3 runs 14 residues. Combining the CDR3 with reference TRBV5-1 and TRBJ2-3 gives the whole variable domain KAGVTQTPRYLIKTRGQQVTLSCSPISGHRSVSWYQQTPGQGLQFLFEYFSETQRNKGNFPGRFSGRQFSNSRSEMNVSTLELGDSALYLCASSSQGTKDTQYFGPGTRLTVL.

CDR3 sequence: CASSSGPNTEAFF. The CDR3 DNA sequence: TGTGCCAGCAGTTCTGGCCCGAACACTGAAGCTTTCTTT. The V gene is TRBV6-5, the J gene TRBJ1-1, with no clear D. CDR3 length equals 13 residues. Trimming stripped 4 bases from V and 1 base from J, with 7 bases between. Per germline, CDR1 MNHEY and CDR2 SVGAGI.

The chain carries TRBV3-1 (or the pseudogene TRBV3-2) and TRBJ2-7; 11 bases align to TRBD2. Losses at the gene ends were 1 base for V and 6 bases for J; bases not matched to a gene: 5. CDR3 length: 15 residues. CDR1 is LGHDT and CDR2 is YNNKEL in the germline V gene (reference sequence). CDR3 bases: TGTGCCAGCAGCCAAGGGGGACTAGCGGCGCGCGAGCAGTACTTC. This gives the protein CASSQGGLAAREQYF.

The chain couples TRBV7-2 to TRBJ1-1; TRBD1 aligns across 9 bases. This CDR3 has 14 amino acids. Trimming took 3 bases from V and 11 from J; bases not matched to a gene: 10. Germline CDR1 SGHTA, CDR2 FQGNSA. Here the CDR3 DNA reads TGTGCCAGCAGCTTTGGGGGACAGGGCTTGAAGGCTTTCTTT. Its translation is CASSFGGQGLKAFF.

Only one count was recorded for this clone. J is TRBJ1-1 and V is TRBV28; no clear D. There are 15 residues in the CDR3. Trimming took off 6 bases at V and 2 bases at J, with 16 bases between the two ends. Looked up from germline, CDR1 is MDHEN and CDR2 is SYDVKM. The CDR3 is CASSPPPPYNTEAFF. In nucleotides, the CDR3 is TGTGCCAGCAGCCCCCCCCCGCCCTATAACACTGAAGCTTTCTTT.

The gene calls are TRBV5-1 and TRBJ1-1, with 8 nucleotides matching TRBD1. Per the germline V gene, CDR1 is SGHRS and CDR2 is YFSETQ. V was pared by 3 bases and J by 5 bases, with 6 bases of the junction left unmatched. The CDR3 has 14 residues. CDR3 amino acids: CASSSGQGRTEAFF. CDR3 sequence (DNA): TGCGCCAGCAGCTCAGGACAGGGAAGGACTGAAGCTTTCTTT.

This rearrangement joins TRBV6-5 to TRBJ2-2, with D possibly matching TRBD1 (5 bases). The V and J ends lost 6 bases and 5 bases respectively, with 16 bases between them. CDR1 and CDR2 from the germline V gene are MNHEY and SVGAGI. The length of the CDR3 is 15 residues. CDR3: CASSPGRGRTGELFF. DNA of the CDR3: TGTGCCAGCAGCCCCGGAAGGGGTCGGACCGGGGAGCTGTTTTTT.

The chain has TRBV2 and TRBJ2-5; tentative D call: TRBD1 (6 bases). Per germline, CDR1 SNHLY and CDR2 FYNNEI. The CDR3 is 12 residues long. CDR3 protein: CLQGFWQETQYF. As DNA, the CDR3 is TGTTTACAGGGTTTTTGGCAAGAGACCCAGTACTTC.

V usage is TRBV19 and J usage is TRBJ2-7; TRBD2 might be the D (6 bases). The V end was cut by 2 bases, the J end by 5 bases, with 13 bases between. The CDR3 sequence is 14 residues long. Germline V CDR1 and CDR2: LNHDA, SQIVND (reference sequence). DNA of the CDR3: TGTGCCAGTAGTATATCCGTGACTAGTAACGAGCAGTACTTC. Its protein product is CASSISVTSNEQYF.

CDR3 in amino acids: CASQSGGAEETQYF. The CDR3 region has the DNA TGTGCCAGTCAGAGCGGGGGGGCAGAAGAGACCCAGTACTTC. The V and J genes are TRBV7-2 and TRBJ2-5, with 10 positions matching TRBD2. V gave up 9 bases and J gave up 3 bases; unmatched junction bases: 7. The CDR3 contains 14 residues. Germline values: CDR1 SGHTA, CDR2 FQGNSA. The complete variable domain, with remaining parts taken from reference TRBV7-2 and TRBJ2-5, reads GAGVSQSPSNKVTEKGKDVELRCDPISGHTALYWYRQSLGQGLEFLIYFQGNSAPDKSGLPSDRFSAERTGGSVSTLTIQRTQQEDSAVYLCASQSGGAEETQYFGPGTRLLVL.

The genes are TRBV29-1 and TRBJ2-3; 9 positions match TRBD2. CDR1 SQVTM and CDR2 ANQGSEA come from the germline V gene. This CDR3 has 15 amino acids. V trimming: 5 bases; J trimming: 3 bases; junction bases outside the gene matches: 9. CDR3 sequence (DNA): TGCAGCGTTCAGGGACTAGCAGAGATTACAGATACGCAGTATTTT. Its protein is CSVQGLAEITDTQYF.

This chain joins TRBV7-3 and TRBJ2-7; the D gene is possibly TRBD1 (6 bases). Between the trimmed V and J ends, which lost 5 bases and 3 bases, there was a span of 14 bases. Germline V gene sequence: CDR1 SGHTA, CDR2 FQGTGA. CDR3 length: 14 residues. CDR3 nucleotide sequence: TGTGCCAGCAGCCCTGGTCCAGGGGACTACGAGCAGTACTTC. This gives the protein CASSPGPGDYEQYF.

The CDR3 protein is CSVARGAEETQYF. The DNA for the CDR3 is TGCAGCGTTGCCCGGGGGGCGGAGGAGACCCAGTACTTC. The V and J genes are TRBV29-1 and TRBJ2-5; possible D gene TRBD2, 7 bases. V gave up 4 bases and J gave up 5 bases, with 14 bases separating them. In germline, CDR1 is SQVTM, CDR2 ANQGSEA. This CDR3 spans 13 amino acids.

This chain joins TRBV21-1 and TRBJ1-1; the table gives TRBD1 as D, unverified against the DNA. TRBV21-1 has pseudogene status. CDR3 length: 16 residues. The CDR3 protein is CASSTRHNQGDTEAFF. The CDR3 DNA reads TGTGCCAGCAGCACCAGACACAACCAGGGGGACACTGAAGCTTTCTTT.

This sequence joins TRBV5-8 and TRBJ1-1; D may be TRBD1 (6 bases). Germline V gives CDR1 SGHTS, CDR2 YDEGEE. V gave up 6 bases and J gave up 1 base, with 13 bases separating them. CDR3 size: 14 residues. The CDR3 DNA reads as TGTGCCAGCACCCTGAGACAGGCGAACACTGAAGCTTTCTTT. Encoded protein: CASTLRQANTEAFF.

This sequence joins TRBV6-2 or TRBV6-3 and TRBJ2-7; 8 bases fit TRBD1. CDR3 length: 16 residues. Trimming cost V 0 bases and J 8 bases; bases outside gene matches: 12. Germline CDR1 is MNHEY and CDR2 is SVGEGT. CDR3 nucleotide sequence: TGTGCCAGCAGTTACTCGCCCGGACAGGGCCTTCTGAAGCAGTACTTC. Translating gives CASSYSPGQGLLKQYF.